This T cell receptor (beta chain) came from a study of T cell responses to AZD1222 COVID-19 vaccine (dated by TCRdb to 2020 to 2023). Study-level background: A total of just over 230 trial participants underwent TCR sequencing, of whom 207 had received two doses of AZD1222 and approximately 25 had received two doses of the MenACWY control vaccine. Trial participants were enrolled by age into subgroups of 18-55, 56-69 and 70-plus years, and roughly 150, 30 and 60 TCR-sequenced participants, respectively, were included in these subgroups.

The paper as a whole reports these results and caveats: Because no day 14 peak-response samples were available, the repertoires could be characterized only after the peak T cell response. Only five or six AZD1222 recipients were SARS-CoV-2 seropositive at baseline, limiting conclusions about previously exposed vaccinees. Reportedly, almost half of the unique spike-specific TCRs recognized epitopes lying outside the regions that are mutated in the B.1.351 and B.1.1.7 variants. The 56-69-year group was small, and its depth increase did not reach significance, likely because of low power. Participants were mostly white British and included more females than males, and it was suggested by the authors that clonal diversity may have been underestimated. The whole spike protein was spanned by vaccine-associated CD4 TCRs, and dominant responses were seen in regions 160-218 and 743-854. After two AZD1222 doses, both the breadth and the depth of spike-specific TCRs were significantly higher than at day 0 and than in MenACWY recipients.

The CDR3 regions of human TCRbeta chains were analyzed by immunosequencing. In the authors' own workflow: Repertoire TCRs were matched against a reference library of SARS-CoV-2-specific TCRs generated with the MIRA antigen-specificity platform. Breadth was defined as the fraction of unique TCRs that were SARS-CoV-2-associated, and depth was defined as the fraction of total T cells that were SARS-CoV-2-associated. Using the MIRA data, each spike-specific TCR was assigned both to the spike region to which the TCR was reactive and to a CD4 or CD8 class. Log10-transformed breadth and depth values were compared by one-way ANOVA with Sidak's multiple comparisons tests. What TCRdb holds here is the immuneACCESS table cut down to in-frame rearrangements. Part of the clones is not present; checked against another copy, under half of the missing clones reflect an unresolved V gene, and the others are unexplained. Clone size and V and J calls were adopted from that table, with D and trimming inferred from the DNA. The sample yields fewer than 85,000 clones; around 90% were counted once. The ten largest clones capture approximately 6.6% of the sample.

On this clone itself: Its antigen remains unidentified. Per-nucleotide qualities are absent, and no much larger clonotype sits a single base away.

The intended sense of this specimen's time point label: baseline before first vaccination. Sample treatment or condition, as interpreted from the label and publication: meningococcal conjugate vaccine given as trial control. Vaccinee samples were obtained from the UK trials COV001 and COV002, which included a single-blind randomized controlled phase 2/3 trial of AZD1222 (ChAdOx1 nCoV-19) in healthy adults. Trial participant PBMC samples were collected at day 0 and day 28 after the second dose for TCRbeta chain sequencing. V loses 5 bases, J loses 4 bases, and the germline ends lie 11 bases apart. According to the germline V gene (reference sequence), CDR1 reads LNHDA and CDR2 reads SQIVND. Counted from cysteine to phenylalanine, this CDR3 has 13 amino acids. CDR3 DNA only is kept here, 39 bases in frame from base 1.

Material: peripheral blood, obtained on day 0 of MenACWY control vaccination. The receptor chain draws on TRBV19 and TRBJ2-5; the D gene identity is not certain. The receptor comes from an adult in good health. The DNA reads as follows: TGTGCCAGTAGTCATCTGGGTGCAGAGACCCAGTACTTC. Translated, this is CASSHLGAETQYF. The CDR3, completed at both ends by the reference TRBV19 and TRBJ2-5 genes, gives the full variable domain DGGITQSPKYLFRKEGQNVTLSCEQNLNHDAMYWYRQDPGQGLRLIYYSQIVNDFQKGDIAEGYSVSREKKESFPLTVTSAQKNPTAFYLCASSHLGAETQYFGPGTRLLVL.